This TCR beta chain was retrieved from a study of T cell responses to AZD1222 COVID-19 vaccine. Whole-study findings and limits: Researchers took repertoire samples only after the peak T cell response had come. The donors showed a predominance of white British ancestry and of females, with possible underestimation of clonal diversity. Baseline seropositivity characterized only a handful of AZD1222 recipients.

The table came from immunoSEQ multiplex PCR; TCRdb's copy has only in-frame clones and leaves some out. The sample records more than 250,000 clones, 93% being singletons. Details on this clone: Its antigen remains unknown.

The CDR3 has 13 amino acids. Germline values: CDR1 SGDLS, CDR2 YYNGEE. Trimming removed 7 bases from V and 2 bases from J, with 12 bases in between. This TCR was recovered from an adult in good health. The input for sequencing was peripheral blood, taken on day 0 of AZD1222 vaccination. The chain employs TRBV9 and TRBJ1-1, with no clear D. CDR3 region: CASSDTPNTEAFF. The CDR3 region has the DNA TGTGCCAGCTCGGATACACCCAACACTGAAGCTTTCTTT.